These 31 T cell receptor beta chains were sequenced from one sample in a study of beta chain features in type 1 diabetes. The authors reverse transcribed all of the isolated RNA, so sequencing captured expressed TCRB transcripts. Libraries were prepared by immunoSEQ multiplex PCR; TCRdb keeps only in-frame clonotypes and omits some of them. The sample yields about 110,000 clones, roughly 40% seen once. The sequencing sample was made of stem cell memory CD4+ T cells from blood. These receptors originate from a woman aged 18-35 years in good health.

V and J are TRBV6-6 and TRBJ2-1; 8 bases match TRBD2. The trim removed 4 bases at V and 4 bases at J, leaving 3 bases unmatched. Germline CDR1 and CDR2: MNHNY and SVGAGI (reference sequence). There are 14 residues in the CDR3. The CDR3 DNA follows: TGTGCCAGCAGTTGGACTAGCCTTTACAATGAGCAGTTCTTC. Encoded protein: CASSWTSLYNEQFF.

The chain is built from TRBV5-8 and TRBJ1-2; possible D gene TRBD1, 5 bases. V shed 4 bases and J shed 8 bases, with 24 bases lying between them. Germline CDR1 is SGHTS and CDR2 is YDEGEE. This CDR3 is 16 amino acids long. This CDR3 reads CASSMRDFPLAYGYTF. CDR3 nucleotide sequence: TGTGCCAGCAGCATGCGGGACTTCCCTTTGGCTTACGGCTACACCTTC.

In this sample, this clone turned up a few times. The genes are TRBV4-1 and TRBJ2-1; D perhaps matches TRBD2 (6 bases). V lost 2 bases to trimming and J lost 7 bases, with 12 bases between them. Germline-derived CDR1 and CDR2 are MGHRA and YSYEKL. The CDR3 length is 14 residues. The CDR3: CASSQRESWNEQFF. The CDR3 DNA is TGCGCCAGCAGCCAACGGGAGTCGTGGAATGAGCAGTTCTTC.

This rearrangement joins TRBV19 to TRBJ2-3, with D tentatively TRBD2 (5 bases). The CDR3 length is 13 residues. The V end was cut by 7 bases, the J end by 0 bases, with 8 bases between. From germline, CDR1 is LNHDA and CDR2 SQIVND (reference sequence). CDR3 sequence reads: CASTEASTDTQYF. CDR3 sequence (DNA): TGTGCCAGTACGGAGGCTAGCACAGATACGCAGTATTTT.

The CDR3 protein is CASRVGDRDTEAFF. The CDR3 bases are TGCGCCAGCAGGGTCGGCGACCGGGACACTGAAGCTTTCTTT. J is TRBJ1-1 and V is TRBV5-1, with unresolved D. This CDR3 contains 14 residues. Trimming removed 5 bases at V and 3 bases at J, with 14 bases between. Germline loops: CDR1 SGHRS, CDR2 YFSETQ.

This clone came up a few times. The CDR3 bases are TGTGCCAGTTATCCGGGGATTATGAACACTGAAGCTTTCTTT. It codes for CASYPGIMNTEAFF. This rearrangement joins TRBV25-1 to TRBJ1-1, with D hard to call. The CDR3 length is 14 residues. The germline gives CDR1 MGHDK, CDR2 SYGVNS. Trimming left V 9 bases short and J 0 bases short, with 14 bases between.

This clone has a handful of counts. The rearrangement uses TRBV28 and TRBJ1-2, with D maybe TRBD1 (6 bases). Trimming cost V 4 bases and J 3 bases, with 9 bases left between them. The CDR3 covers 13 residues. Germline loops: CDR1 MDHEN, CDR2 SYDVKM. In nucleotides, the CDR3 is TGTGCCAGCAGTTACAGGGTGGACTATGGCTACACCTTC. It yields the protein CASSYRVDYGYTF.

This clone was counted a few times. This chain joins TRBV7-2 and TRBJ1-2; 7 bases are shared with TRBD1. V shed 5 bases, J shed 2 bases, and the junction held 5 bases outside the gene matches. Germline V gene data show CDR1 as SGHTA and CDR2 as FQGNSA. The CDR3 spans 14 residues. CDR3 DNA sequence: TGTGCCAGCAGCGTACGACAGGGCAACTATGGCTACACCTTC. This sequence encodes CASSVRQGNYGYTF.

The genes are TRBV5-6 and TRBJ2-4; no reliable D call. V lost 5 bases and J lost 1, with 16 bases in between. Germline values: CDR1 SGHDT, CDR2 YYEEEE. CDR3 length equals 16 residues. CDR3 DNA: TGTGCCAGCAGTGAAACAGCCCTAAGGGCCAAAAACATTCAGTACTTC. Translation: CASSETALRAKNIQYF.

This clone was seen once. The chain has TRBV11-2 and TRBJ2-1; 7 nucleotides align to TRBD2. V was pared by 9 bases and J by 7 bases, with 18 bases of the junction left unmatched. The CDR3 extends over 16 amino acids. Germline-derived CDR1 and CDR2 are SGHAT and FQNNGV. The CDR3 DNA reads as TGTGCCAGTCCCCACCTCGGGGGGTTGGGGGGAAATGAGCAGTTCTTC. Translation: CASPHLGGLGGNEQFF.

The sample holds a few counts of this clone. The chain combines TRBV7-9 with TRBJ1-3; D unresolved. This CDR3 has 15 residues. Germline CDR1 reads SEHNR; CDR2 reads FQNEAQ (reference sequence). The V gene lost 5 bases and the J gene lost 0 bases, with 11 bases spanning the gap. The CDR3 sequence is CASSTERISGNTIYF. CDR3 nucleotides: TGTGCCAGCAGCACCGAGAGGATCTCTGGAAACACCATATATTTT.

The chain is built from TRBV5-1 and TRBJ1-5; 8 bases line up with TRBD1. The CDR3 has 14 residues. Losses at the gene ends were 0 bases for V and 5 bases for J; bases not matched to a gene: 1. The germline CDR1 and CDR2 sequences are SGHRS and YFSETQ. The CDR3 DNA reads TGCGCCAGCAGCTTGGAGACAGGGGATCAGCCCCAGCATTTT. The encoded protein is CASSLETGDQPQHF.

This clone occurred a few times. The chain combines TRBV30 with TRBJ1-2; unclear D gene. Per the germline V gene, CDR1 is GTSNPN and CDR2 is SVGIG (reference sequence). The CDR3 loop spans 13 amino acids. V lost 3 bases, J lost 4 bases, and 12 bases lay in between. CDR3 in amino acids: CAWRLRAGYGYTF. CDR3 sequence (DNA): TGTGCCTGGAGGTTACGGGCGGGCTATGGCTACACCTTC.

In its sample, this clone was seen a few times. CDR3 amino acids: CASSRYKRGGYEQYF. For the CDR3, the DNA is TGCGCCAGCAGTCGATACAAGCGGGGGGGGTACGAGCAGTACTTC. This sequence joins TRBV23-1 and TRBJ2-7, with TRBD2 identical over 10 bases. TRBV23-1 is flagged as an ORF with uncertain function. The CDR3 consists of 15 residues. J gave up 4 bases and V 4 bases, and 7 bases lay outside the gene matches.

The rearrangement uses TRBV4-1 and TRBJ2-7; weak D call: TRBD2 (6 bases). CDR1 and CDR2 (germline): MGHRA, YSYEKL. The V end lost 0 bases, the J end lost 0 bases, and 12 bases lay between the germline ends. The length of the CDR3 is 16 residues. The DNA for the CDR3 is TGCGCCAGCAGCCAAGAATCGACGGGAGTCTCCTACGAGCAGTACTTC. Its translation is CASSQESTGVSYEQYF.

The chain links TRBV7-8 to TRBJ1-5, with TRBD1 matching over 11 bases. CDR1 and CDR2 from the germline V gene are SGHVS and FQNEAQ. J lost 0 bases, V lost 6 bases, and 4 bases had no gene match. The CDR3 runs 16 residues. The CDR3 coding sequence is TGTGCCAGCAGGGGACAGGGGGTCAATAGCAATCAGCCCCAGCATTTT. Its translation: CASRGQGVNSNQPQHF. The full variable domain, completed using reference TRBV7-8 and TRBJ1-5, is GAGVSQSPRYKVAKRGQDVALRCDPISGHVSLFWYQQALGQGPEFLTYFQNEAQLDKSGLPSDRFFAERPEGSVSTLKIQRTQQEDSAVYLCASRGQGVNSNQPQHFGDGTRLSIL.

The V call is TRBV5-4, the J call TRBJ1-1; D unresolved. Per germline, CDR1 SGHNT and CDR2 YYREEE (reference sequence). The CDR3 runs 13 residues. V was clipped by 2 bases and J by 1 base, with 6 bases between them. CDR3 sequence: CASSLTENTEAFF. The CDR3 DNA reads TGTGCCAGCAGCTTAACAGAGAACACTGAAGCTTTCTTT.

CDR3 loop: CASSQDGQGYEQYF. The CDR3 nucleotides read TGCGCCAGCAGCCAAGATGGGCAGGGCTACGAGCAGTACTTC. The gene calls are TRBV4-3 and TRBJ2-7, with a tentative D call TRBD1 (5 bases). Germline V gene lookup returns CDR1 LGHNA and CDR2 YSLEER. The V gene lost 0 bases and the J gene lost 3 bases, with 9 bases spanning the gap. This CDR3 has 14 residues.

This sequence joins TRBV6-5 and TRBJ2-7; 7 bases line up with TRBD1. CDR3 length: 14 residues. The V and J ends lost 7 bases and 3 bases, in that order; junction bases with no gene match: 9. The germline V gene encodes CDR1 MNHEY and CDR2 SVGAGI. In nucleotides, the CDR3 is TGTGCCAGCACCGATCGGGGACAGAACTACGAGCAGTACTTC. This encodes CASTDRGQNYEQYF.

V and J are TRBV6-5 and TRBJ1-1; 7 bases match TRBD1. The CDR3 has 14 residues. The germline V gene encodes CDR1 MNHEY and CDR2 SVGAGI. After removal of 6 bases from V and 5 bases from J, the junction contained 9 bases not matched to a gene. The CDR3 region is CASRARDRVTEAFF. CDR3 DNA: TGTGCCAGCAGAGCTCGGGACAGAGTAACTGAAGCTTTCTTT.

This clone was picked up a small number of times. The chain combines TRBV5-1 with TRBJ1-5; 7 bases line up with TRBD1. Germline CDR1 SGHRS, CDR2 YFSETQ. This CDR3 spans 13 amino acids. V dropped 5 bases and J dropped 6; count of bases not matched to a gene: 5. CDR3 protein: CASRQGLGQPQHF. In DNA form, the CDR3 reads TGCGCCAGCAGACAGGGGTTGGGTCAGCCCCAGCATTTT.

CDR3 nucleotides: TGTGCCAGCAGTTCTTTGAAGGGACTCCTCAATGAGCAGTTCTTC. Translation gives CASSSLKGLLNEQFF. The rearrangement uses TRBV28 and TRBJ2-1; D may be TRBD2 (6 bases). The germline V gene has CDR1 MDHEN and CDR2 SYDVKM. The V gene lost 4 bases and the J gene lost 6 bases, with 16 bases spanning the gap. This CDR3 is built from 15 residues.

This clone was recorded a few times. The chain recombines TRBV5-4 with TRBJ2-1; TRBD2 aligns across 7 bases. Germline lookup yields CDR1 SGHNT and CDR2 YYREEE (reference sequence). The trim removed 2 bases at V and 0 bases at J, leaving 8 bases unmatched. The CDR3 loop spans 17 amino acids. CDR3 coding DNA: TGTGCCAGCAGCTTTCATAGATGGGAGGGCTCCTACAATGAGCAGTTCTTC. Translated, it gives CASSFHRWEGSYNEQFF.

This clone was counted only a few times. This CDR3 reads CASRLTSQHGDEQFF. CDR3 sequence (DNA): TGTGCCAGTCGTCTGACTAGCCAACATGGCGATGAGCAGTTCTTC. This rearrangement joins TRBV6-1 to TRBJ2-1; 7 bases fit TRBD2. Unmatched junction bases numbered 16, after V lost 9 bases and J lost 8 bases. Germline CDR1 MNHNS, CDR2 SASEGT. This CDR3 is built from 15 residues.

The chain links TRBV2 to TRBJ2-2, with 8 bases fitting TRBD2. V lost 6 bases, J lost 5 bases, and 8 bases stayed unmatched. The germline V gene has CDR1 SNHLY and CDR2 FYNNEI. The CDR3 consists of 15 residues. The CDR3 coding sequence is TGTGCCAGCAGACCACTAGCGGCAGGTACCGGGGAGCTGTTTTTT. Encoded protein: CASRPLAAGTGELFF.

This clone was seen a handful of times. The genes are TRBV4-3 and TRBJ2-7; the match to TRBD2 covers 12 bases. The junction had 13 bases not matched to a gene; V was cut back by 0 bases and J by 1 base. The CDR3 extends over 20 amino acids. Looked up from germline, CDR1 is LGHNA and CDR2 is YSLEER. The CDR3: CASSQDHPALAGGRSYEQYF. CDR3 in DNA: TGCGCCAGCAGCCAAGATCATCCCGCACTAGCGGGAGGACGGTCCTACGAGCAGTACTTC.

This clone was seen a handful of times. This CDR3 reads CASREGGQPQHF. DNA for the CDR3: TGTGCCAGTAGAGAAGGGGGTCAGCCCCAGCATTTT. This chain uses TRBV19 with TRBJ1-5; D might be TRBD1 (6 bases). V was clipped by 6 bases and J by 6 bases, with 9 bases between them. Germline CDR1 reads LNHDA; CDR2 reads SQIVND (reference sequence). The CDR3 is 12 amino acids. Full variable domain (remainder filled in from reference TRBV19 and TRBJ1-5): DGGITQSPKYLFRKEGQNVTLSCEQNLNHDAMYWYRQDPGQGLRLIYYSQIVNDFQKGDIAEGYSVSREKKESFPLTVTSAQKNPTAFYLCASREGGQPQHFGDGTRLSIL.

This clone was detected a few times. The gene calls are TRBV29-1 and TRBJ1-2; no clear D gene. This CDR3 spans 14 amino acids. Germline loops: CDR1 SQVTM, CDR2 ANQGSEA. V shed 4 bases and J shed 5 bases, with 17 bases lying between them. Written as DNA, the CDR3 is TGCAGCGTTGGGGTAAAAGGCCGGGAGTATGGCTACACCTTC. Protein: CSVGVKGREYGYTF. The complete variable domain, with remaining parts taken from reference TRBV29-1 and TRBJ1-2, reads SAVISQKPSRDICQRGTSLTIQCQVDSQVTMMFWYRQQPGQSLTLIATANQGSEATYESGFVIDKFPISRPNLTFSTLTVSNMSPEDSSIYLCSVGVKGREYGYTFGSGTRLTVV.

CDR3 coding DNA: TGTGCCAGTAGTACATTACAGGGGGACGAGCAGTACTTC. Amino acid sequence: CASSTLQGDEQYF. V is TRBV19 and J is TRBJ2-7; 8 bases line up with TRBD1. This CDR3 is 13 amino acids long. J was trimmed by 5 bases and V by 4 bases; bases with no gene match: 4. The germline gives CDR1 LNHDA, CDR2 SQIVND (reference sequence). The full variable domain, rest sourced from reference TRBV19 and TRBJ2-7, is DGGITQSPKYLFRKEGQNVTLSCEQNLNHDAMYWYRQDPGQGLRLIYYSQIVNDFQKGDIAEGYSVSREKKESFPLTVTSAQKNPTAFYLCASSTLQGDEQYFGPGTRLTVT.

The chain uses TRBV9 and TRBJ2-3; tentative D call: TRBD2 (6 bases). The CDR3 is 12 amino acids. Trimming took 4 bases from V and 4 from J, leaving 7 bases between them. Looked up from germline, CDR1 is SGDLS and CDR2 is YYNGEE. The CDR3 sequence is CASSWGADTQYF. The DNA of the CDR3 is TGTGCCAGCAGCTGGGGGGCAGATACGCAGTATTTT.

This clone has only a few counts. The genes are TRBV20-1 and TRBJ1-1; unclear D gene. Germline CDR1 DFQATT, CDR2 SNEGSKA (reference sequence). Trimming left V 3 bases short and J 11 bases short, with 13 bases between. The CDR3 spans 11 residues. DNA for the CDR3: TGCAGTGCTAGCGTTCCGGGTGTTGCTTTCTTT. Residues: CSASVPGVAFF.